The 15 T cell receptor beta chains below come from one sample, sequenced in a study of T cells in tuberculosis (dated by TCRdb to 2016 to 2019). The library came from the immunoSEQ multiplex PCR assay. TCRdb's version of the immuneACCESS table is confined to in-frame rearrangements and falls short of the full clone set. An unresolved V gene accounts for under half of the shortfall where checked; the remainder is of unknown origin. The sample profile shows some 47,000 clones; 90% to 95% of them were found once. The ten largest clones capture 6.5% to 9.5% of the sample. Sequenced sample: PBMCs. Source of these receptors: a donor aged 10-29 years with latent tuberculosis or without tuberculosis infection.

This chain connects TRBV6-5 to TRBJ1-6, with TRBD1 matching over 10 bases. The CDR3 is made up of 15 amino acids. After removal of 5 bases from V and 11 bases from J, the junction contained 9 bases not matched to a gene. CDR1 MNHEY and CDR2 SVGAGI come from the germline V gene. Here the CDR3 DNA reads TGTGCCAGCAGTCGAACCGGGACAGGGGAACCACCCCTCCACTTT. Translation: CASSRTGTGEPPLHF.

The genes are TRBV19 and TRBJ1-5, with 9 nucleotides matching TRBD1. With V trimmed by 7 bases and J by 2 bases, 9 bases remained unmatched. The CDR3 has 16 residues. The germline CDR1 and CDR2 sequences are LNHDA and SQIVND (reference sequence). The chain's CDR3 is CASTLQGAQGNQPQHF. DNA for the CDR3: TGTGCCAGTACTCTACAGGGGGCGCAGGGCAATCAGCCCCAGCATTTT.

The chain is built from TRBV19 and TRBJ1-6, with D hard to call. CDR3 length equals 17 residues. The V and J ends lost 4 bases and 7 bases respectively, with 20 bases between them. Germline lookup yields CDR1 LNHDA and CDR2 SQIVND (reference sequence). The CDR3 spells CASSTGIVRLPNSPLHF. The CDR3 nucleotides are TGTGCCAGTAGTACTGGAATAGTCCGACTTCCCAATTCACCCCTCCACTTT.

The V gene is TRBV10-1, the J gene TRBJ2-7, with D maybe TRBD1 (6 bases). Per germline, CDR1 WNHNN and CDR2 SYGVQD (reference sequence). CDR3 length equals 14 residues. V lost 3 bases, J lost 1 base, and 10 bases lay in between. In DNA form, the CDR3 reads TGCGCCAGCAGTGATAACAGGGTGTCCTACGAGCAGTACTTC. Translation: CASSDNRVSYEQYF.

The J gene is TRBJ1-5, the V gene TRBV6-1; weak D call: TRBD1 (5 bases). V lost 6 bases to trimming and J lost 0 bases, with 9 bases between them. CDR1 MNHNS and CDR2 SASEGT come from the germline V gene. The length of the CDR3 is 14 residues. CDR3 nucleotide sequence: TGTGCCAGCAGGGCGGGGGTTAGCAATCAGCCCCAGCATTTT. The encoded protein is CASRAGVSNQPQHF.

The rearrangement joins TRBV7-2 to TRBJ1-1; the D is unclear. The CDR3 is made up of 11 amino acids. Germline CDR1 SGHTA, CDR2 FQGNSA. Trimming removed 1 base from V and 10 bases from J, with 7 bases in between. DNA for the CDR3: TGTGCCAGCAGCTTAGAAGCAGGAGCTTTCTTT. Protein product: CASSLEAGAFF.

The V gene is TRBV5-4, the J gene TRBJ2-7; a possible D gene is TRBD1 (6 bases). The germline V and J ends were trimmed by 0 bases and 1 base, with 14 bases remaining between them. CDR1 SGHNT and CDR2 YYREEE come from the germline V gene (reference sequence). The CDR3 length is 16 residues. The CDR3 DNA is TGTGCCAGCAGCTTGGGGGGGCTCAGCTTTTCCTACGAGCAGTACTTC. This translates into CASSLGGLSFSYEQYF.

This clone was seen a single time. CDR3 sequence (DNA): TGTGCCAGCTCACCCCCGGTCAACACTGAAGCTTTCTTT. This codes for CASSPPVNTEAFF. The chain employs TRBV18 and TRBJ1-1, with D unresolved. V was shortened by 3 bases and J by 2 bases, with 7 bases between the two germline ends. The germline CDR1 and CDR2 sequences are KGHSH and LQKENI. The CDR3 covers 13 residues. Using reference TRBV18 and TRBJ1-1 for the parts outside the CDR3, the full variable domain is NAGVMQNPRHLVRRRGQEARLRCSPMKGHSHVYWYRQLPEEGLKFMVYLQKENIIDESGMPKERFSAEFPKEGPSILRIQQVVRGDSAAYFCASSPPVNTEAFFGQGTRLTVV.

This CDR3 is CASSLGPGTEAFF. For the CDR3, the DNA is TGCGCCAGCAGCTTGGGTCCCGGGACTGAAGCTTTCTTT. The rearrangement uses TRBV5-1 and TRBJ1-1; no definite D call. The CDR3 sequence is 13 residues long. Germline values: CDR1 SGHRS, CDR2 YFSETQ. The V end lost 0 bases, the J end lost 5 bases, and 8 bases lay between the germline ends.

DNA of the CDR3: TGTGCCAGTAGTATAGCGGGGGGCGCGGGACATGGCTACACCTTC. Amino acid sequence: CASSIAGGAGHGYTF. The V and J genes are TRBV19 and TRBJ1-2, with TRBD1 as a possible D gene (6 bases). This CDR3 spans 15 amino acids. Trimming pared 1 base from V and 6 bases from J, leaving 15 bases between. Per the germline V gene, CDR1 is LNHDA and CDR2 is SQIVND (reference sequence).

This clone was counted once. V gene TRBV27 combines with J gene TRBJ2-7; unclear D gene. Germline CDR1 and CDR2: MNHEY and SMNVEV (reference sequence). The length of the CDR3 is 12 residues. With 10 bases removed from V and 9 bases from J, the gap between germline ends came to 19 bases. This CDR3 reads CATSDPSGGQYF. The CDR3 nucleotides read TGTGCCACGAGCGACCCCAGTGGCGGGCAGTACTTC.

The genes are TRBV11-2 and TRBJ2-5, with 9 bases lining up with TRBD1. Germline CDR1 and CDR2: SGHAT and FQNNGV. V lost 4 bases and J lost 1; bases outside the gene matches: 7. This CDR3 contains 16 residues. The CDR3 nucleotides are TGTGCCAGCAGCTCCCTTAGGGGACAGGGCCAAGAGACCCAGTACTTC. Translating gives CASSSLRGQGQETQYF.

The chain employs TRBV28 and TRBJ1-1, with D perhaps TRBD1 (5 bases). Trimming removed 8 bases from V and 2 bases from J, with 15 bases in between. This CDR3 spans 14 amino acids. Germline CDR1 and CDR2: MDHEN and SYDVKM. As DNA, the CDR3 is TGTGCCAGCTCCCCCGGGGGGATTAACACTGAAGCTTTCTTT. Translated, it gives CASSPGGINTEAFF.

This chain joins TRBV27 and TRBJ1-2; 10 bases align to TRBD1. This CDR3 is 17 amino acids long. CDR1 and CDR2 from the germline V gene are MNHEY and SMNVEV (reference sequence). With 0 bases clipped from V and 4 bases from J, the junction kept 8 bases outside the gene matches. Written as DNA, the CDR3 is TGTGCCAGCAGTTTATCGGGGGGACAGGGGAGAGTCTATGGCTACACCTTC. Translating gives CASSLSGGQGRVYGYTF.

The chain has TRBV19 and TRBJ1-1; 8 bases line up with TRBD1. The CDR3 runs to 14 residues. V was clipped by 8 bases and J by 5 bases; unmatched bases: 10. In germline, CDR1 is LNHDA, CDR2 SQIVND (reference sequence). The CDR3 DNA is TGTGCCAGTTCCCACAGGGGGGTGGGGACTGAAGCTTTCTTT. Translated: CASSHRGVGTEAFF.